This note documents a single T cell receptor (beta chain) sequence. The data originate from a study of patients and donors after allogeneic stem cell transplantation. This CDR3 comprises 15 residues. CDR1 is MDHEN and CDR2 is SYDVKM in the germline V gene. V lost 2 bases and J 3 bases, leaving 13 bases between the germline ends. One entry per CDR3 protein results from TCRdb running MiXCR on the RT-PCR reads. The data hold around 90,000 distinct CDR3 sequences, with around 46% observed a single time. Sequencing used blood, either unsorted or a sorted T cell fraction (not recorded which). This TCR was sampled from a human donor who was either an allogeneic HSCT recipient or a stem cell or donor lymphocyte infusion donor (not recorded which). It is not recorded whose cells these are; they may come from a transplant donor. V and J are TRBV28 and TRBJ1-1, with a weak D call TRBD1 (5 bases). The CDR3 loop is CASSLGGQVDTEAFF. Here the CDR3 DNA reads TGTGCCAGCAGTTTAGGCGGACAAGTGGACACTGAAGCTTTCTTT.